A single sample is the source of the 16 T cell receptor beta chains below, sequenced in a study of graft-versus-host responses after intestinal transplantation (dated by TCRdb to 2020 to 2023). This specimen's time point label, per the study, means: cells obtained before transplantation from donor or recipient. The library was prepared using the immunoSEQ multiplex PCR assay. TCRdb stores this immuneACCESS table with in-frame sequences only. Part of the clones is absent; in the studies checked, under half of the shortfall reflects unresolved V genes, and no reason is known for the rest. This sample holds around 78,000 clones; about nine tenths were observed only once. Around 8.6% of the sample lies in the top ten. These receptors have no known antigen. Material: unstimulated CD8+ T cells sorted from spleen or lymph node cells, obtained before transplant. These receptor sequences come from a human donor who was the organ donor for an intestinal transplant.

This sequence joins TRBV5-6 and TRBJ1-3, with TRBD1 as a possible D gene (6 bases). Germline loops: CDR1 SGHDT, CDR2 YYEEEE. Trimming cost V 6 bases and J 7 bases, with 14 bases left between them. The CDR3 spans 13 residues. The CDR3 loop is CASTQNQGNTIYF. CDR3 DNA: TGTGCCAGCACCCAAAACCAGGGGAACACCATATATTTT.

The rearrangement uses TRBV28 and TRBJ1-2; D is perhaps TRBD1 (5 bases). Germline CDR1 reads MDHEN; CDR2 reads SYDVKM. V dropped 6 bases and J dropped 4 bases, with 12 bases sitting between them. The CDR3 spans 13 residues. CDR3 loop: CASRPQGTYGYTF. The CDR3 DNA is TGTGCCAGCAGACCCCAAGGGACCTATGGCTACACCTTC.

The V call is TRBV7-9, the J call TRBJ2-7, with 8 nucleotides matching TRBD2. The CDR3 loop spans 14 amino acids. With V trimmed by 4 bases and J by 7 bases, 9 bases remained unmatched. Per germline, CDR1 SEHNR and CDR2 FQNEAQ (reference sequence). DNA for the CDR3: TGTGCCAGCAGCTCCCCGGGGGGGCTCAGGGAGCAGTACTTC. It codes for CASSSPGGLREQYF.

The chain recombines TRBV13 with TRBJ2-1; D unresolved. CDR3 length: 17 residues. CDR1 is PRHDT, CDR2 FYEKMQ, per germline (reference sequence). The V gene lost 2 bases and the J gene lost 1 base, with 15 bases spanning the gap. CDR3 nucleotides: TGTGCCAGCAGCTTAAGGGTGGCGTTCGGATCCTACAATGAGCAGTTCTTC. Protein sequence: CASSLRVAFGSYNEQFF.

The rearrangement joins TRBV9 to TRBJ2-3; 9 bases fit TRBD2. V shed 5 bases, J shed 3 bases, and the junction held 7 bases outside the gene matches. The length of the CDR3 is 15 residues. From germline, CDR1 is SGDLS and CDR2 YYNGEE. CDR3 nucleotide sequence: TGTGCCAGCAGTGAACGCGGGGGGGTAACAGATACGCAGTATTTT. This gives the protein CASSERGGVTDTQYF.

V is TRBV5-5 and J is TRBJ2-7, with D perhaps assigned TRBD1 or TRBD2 (5 bases each). CDR1 SGHKS and CDR2 YYEKEE come from the germline V gene (reference sequence). V was clipped by 0 bases and J by 5 bases, with 12 bases between them. This CDR3 has 14 amino acids. The CDR3 is CASSLVEGIHEQYF. The CDR3 DNA follows: TGTGCCAGCAGCTTGGTTGAGGGGATCCACGAGCAGTACTTC. Full variable domain (rest looked up from reference TRBV5-5 and TRBJ2-7): DAGVTQSPTHLIKTRGQQVTLRCSPISGHKSVSWYQQVLGQGPQFIFQYYEKEERGRGNFPDRFSARQFPNYSSELNVNALLLGDSALYLCASSLVEGIHEQYFGPGTRLTVT.

This clone was observed a few times. In DNA, the CDR3 is TGTGCCACCAGAGACAGGTCCTACACCGGGGAGCTGTTTTTT. It codes for CATRDRSYTGELFF. The rearrangement links TRBV15 to TRBJ2-2; TRBD1 might be the D (6 bases). V lost 6 bases and J lost 3, with 11 bases in between. Germline V gene lookup returns CDR1 LNHNV and CDR2 YYDKDF (reference sequence). The CDR3 totals 14 residues.

The chain couples TRBV4-1 to TRBJ2-3; D is possibly TRBD1 or TRBD2 (7 bases each). CDR3 length equals 13 residues. Germline V lookup: CDR1 MGHRA, CDR2 YSYEKL. Trimming shortened V by 6 bases and J by 7 bases, and 14 bases separated the two germline ends. The chain's CDR3 is CASSLQGGNTQYF. The CDR3, as DNA: TGCGCCAGCAGTCTTCAGGGGGGGAATACGCAGTATTTT.

The chain is built from TRBV6-4 and TRBJ2-3; 8 bases are a match to TRBD2. V shed 4 bases and J 2 bases; nucleotides not matched to a gene: 5. CDR1 and CDR2 (germline): MRHNA, SNTAGT. The CDR3 consists of 15 residues. CDR3 residues: CASSVNGGATDTQYF. The DNA of the CDR3 is TGTGCCAGCAGTGTAAACGGGGGGGCCACAGATACGCAGTATTTT.

The chain is built from TRBV2 and TRBJ2-7; perhaps TRBD1 as D (6 bases). The CDR3 spans 17 residues. Deletions cut 3 bases from V and 0 bases from J, with 18 bases between. The germline gives CDR1 SNHLY, CDR2 FYNNEI. This chain's CDR3 is CASSEWGIQGDSYEQYF. In nucleotides, the CDR3 is TGTGCCAGCAGTGAGTGGGGAATACAGGGAGACTCCTACGAGCAGTACTTC.

DNA for the CDR3: TGCGCCAGCAGTTATACCGGGACAGGGACTGAAGCTTTCTTT. It specifies CASSYTGTGTEAFF. The chain carries TRBV5-1 and TRBJ1-1; 9 nucleotides line up with TRBD1. The CDR3 loop spans 14 amino acids. The germline V gene encodes CDR1 SGHRS and CDR2 YFSETQ. V shed 5 bases, J shed 5 bases, and the junction held 7 bases outside the gene matches.

The chain carries TRBV11-1 and TRBJ2-7; D uncertain. Germline loops: CDR1 SGHAT, CDR2 FQDESV (reference sequence). This CDR3 region has 11 residues. V was shortened by 6 bases and J by 5 bases, with 8 bases between the two germline ends. The CDR3 nucleotides read TGTGCCAGCAGGGCCGCCCACGAGCAGTACTTC. It yields the protein CASRAAHEQYF.

The chain employs TRBV7-9 and TRBJ2-5; perhaps TRBD2 as D (6 bases). Per germline, CDR1 SEHNR and CDR2 FQNEAQ (reference sequence). Deletions cut 0 bases from V and 5 bases from J, with 10 bases between. The CDR3 has 14 amino acids. CDR3 sequence: CASSLAGDLETQYF. For the CDR3, the DNA is TGTGCCAGCAGCTTAGCGGGGGACTTGGAGACCCAGTACTTC.

The rearrangement links TRBV19 to TRBJ2-1; TRBD2 aligns across 8 bases. V gave up 4 bases and J gave up 8 bases; unmatched junction bases: 7. The CDR3 spans 14 residues. The germline V gene encodes CDR1 LNHDA and CDR2 SQIVND (reference sequence). The CDR3 reads CASSTLTGGHEQFF. The CDR3, as DNA: TGTGCCAGTAGTACCCTAACGGGGGGGCATGAGCAGTTCTTC.

The chain is built from TRBV6-5 and TRBJ2-7; 7 bases align to TRBD2. Trimming cost V 2 bases and J 2 bases; bases outside gene matches: 3. CDR1 is MNHEY and CDR2 is SVGAGI in the germline V gene. This CDR3 is 14 amino acids long. CDR3 protein: CASSYAGVPYEQYF. The CDR3 nucleotides read TGTGCCAGCAGTTACGCGGGGGTCCCCTACGAGCAGTACTTC.

As DNA, the CDR3 is TGTGCCAGCAGCCCTTCAGCGGGGCTTGAAGCTTTCTTT. Its translation: CASSPSAGLEAFF. This chain uses TRBV11-2 with TRBJ1-1; possible D gene TRBD1, 5 bases. Looked up from germline, CDR1 is SGHAT and CDR2 is FQNNGV. V was pared by 5 bases and J by 7 bases, with 14 bases between. The CDR3 is 13 residues long.